This TCR beta chain was captured by sequencing in a study of blood T cell repertoires in COVID-19. Germline V CDR1 and CDR2: LNHNV, YYDKDF (reference sequence). CDR3 length: 12 residues. As processed by the authors: Researchers report that nucleated cell counts were estimated from reference gene primer amplification. Only in-frame clones appear in the TCRdb table, and some are missing; sequencing was by immunoSEQ multiplex PCR. V and J calls and clone size are as listed in that table; D and trimming were resolved from the DNA. The sample lists about 94,000 clones; 65% to 80% were seen once. Turning to this clone: Its ends do not fully match the called genes, so a read error is possible.

V and J are TRBV15 and TRBJ2-4, with D unresolved. The specimen was peripheral blood. The receptor was isolated from a human donor in a cohort sampled during active COVID-19. This CDR3 is CATSREASDWVF. The CDR3 bases are TGTGCCACCAGCAGAGAGGCTAGTGATTGGGTCTTC.